The T cell receptor (beta chain) described here comes from a study of control samples from healthy donors and cancer patients (TCRdb year 2020). Libraries were constructed by the immunoSEQ multiplex PCR assay. The table comes from immuneACCESS by way of TCRdb, which keeps in-frame sequences with V and J called. Part of the clones is missing from these tables; in studies checked, under half for an unresolved V gene and the rest for unknown reasons. The sample table records 65,000 to 85,000 clones; about 89% of these occur just once. The ten largest clones capture around a tenth of the sample. As to this clone: Its antigen target is currently unknown. No base-level quality is on record; no much larger clone is a single base apart.

Unmatched junction bases come to 7, with V trimmed by 3 bases and J by 0 bases. The cysteine opens and the phenylalanine closes a CDR3 of 17 amino acids. Only the CDR3 region is kept as DNA, spanning 51 bases read in frame from base 1. In the germline V gene, CDR1 corresponds to MDHEN and CDR2 to SYDVKM. Specimen: PBMCs. This receptor was identified in a woman in her forties or fifties with colorectal cancer. The chain couples TRBV28 to TRBJ1-4; 7 bases in between match TRBD1. The sequenced DNA is TGTGCCAGCAGTTTGACCCGGGACAGCACAACTAATGAAAAACTGTTTTTT. Translated, this gives CASSLTRDSTTNEKLFF.